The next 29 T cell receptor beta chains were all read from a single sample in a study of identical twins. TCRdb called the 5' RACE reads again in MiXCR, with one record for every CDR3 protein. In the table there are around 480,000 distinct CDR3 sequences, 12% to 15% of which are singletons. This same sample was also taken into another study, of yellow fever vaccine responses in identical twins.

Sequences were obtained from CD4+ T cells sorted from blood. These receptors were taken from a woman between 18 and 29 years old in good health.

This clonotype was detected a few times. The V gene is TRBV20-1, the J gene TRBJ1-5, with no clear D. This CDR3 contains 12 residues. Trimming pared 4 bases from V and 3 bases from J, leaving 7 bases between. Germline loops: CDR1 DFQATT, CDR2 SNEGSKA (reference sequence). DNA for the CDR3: TGCAGTGCTAAACGAGCCAATCAGCCCCAGCATTTT. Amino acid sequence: CSAKRANQPQHF.

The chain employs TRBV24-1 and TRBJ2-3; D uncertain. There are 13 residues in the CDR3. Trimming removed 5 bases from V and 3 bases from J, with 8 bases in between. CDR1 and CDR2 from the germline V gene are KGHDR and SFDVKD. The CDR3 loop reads CATSGRLTDTQYF. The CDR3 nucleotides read TGTGCCACCAGTGGTCGTCTAACAGATACGCAGTATTTT.

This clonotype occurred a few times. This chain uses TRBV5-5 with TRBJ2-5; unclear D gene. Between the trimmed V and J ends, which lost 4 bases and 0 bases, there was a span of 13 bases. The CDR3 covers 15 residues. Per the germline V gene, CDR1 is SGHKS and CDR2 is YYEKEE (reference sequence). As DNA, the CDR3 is TGTGCCAGCAGCCTACCCCGGGTGTACCAAGAGACCCAGTACTTC. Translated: CASSLPRVYQETQYF.

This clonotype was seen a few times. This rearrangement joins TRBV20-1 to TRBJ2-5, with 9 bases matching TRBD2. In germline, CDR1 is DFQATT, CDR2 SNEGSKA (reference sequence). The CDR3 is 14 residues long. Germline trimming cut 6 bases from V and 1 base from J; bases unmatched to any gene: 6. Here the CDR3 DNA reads TGCAGTGCCGTGCCGACTAGCGGCCAAGAGACCCAGTACTTC. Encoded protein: CSAVPTSGQETQYF.

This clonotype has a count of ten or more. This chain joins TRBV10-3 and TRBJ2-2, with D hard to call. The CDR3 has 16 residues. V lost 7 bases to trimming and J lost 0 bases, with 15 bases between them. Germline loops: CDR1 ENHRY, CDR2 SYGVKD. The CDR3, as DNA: TGTGCCATCAATCCAGGCCTAACTGCGAACACCGGGGAGCTGTTTTTT. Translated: CAINPGLTANTGELFF.

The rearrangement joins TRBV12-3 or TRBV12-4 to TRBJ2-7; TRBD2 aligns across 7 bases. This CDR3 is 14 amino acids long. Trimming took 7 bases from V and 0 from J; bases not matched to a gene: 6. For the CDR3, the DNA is TGTGCCAGCAACCCGGGACTATCCTCCTACGAGCAGTACTTC. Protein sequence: CASNPGLSSYEQYF.

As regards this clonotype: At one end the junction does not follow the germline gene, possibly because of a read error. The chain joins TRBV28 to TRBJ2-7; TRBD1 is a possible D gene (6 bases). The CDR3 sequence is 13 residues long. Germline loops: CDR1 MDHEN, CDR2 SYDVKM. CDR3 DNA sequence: TGCGCCGCCCGAGACAGGATCTCCTACGAGCAGTACTTC. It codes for CAARDRISYEQYF.

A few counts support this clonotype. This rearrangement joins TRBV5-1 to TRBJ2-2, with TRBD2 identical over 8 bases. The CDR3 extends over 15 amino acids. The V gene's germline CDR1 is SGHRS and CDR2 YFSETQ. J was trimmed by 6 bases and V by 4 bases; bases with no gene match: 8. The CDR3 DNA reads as TGCGCCAGCAGCCCGAGGACTAGCTGGGCCGGGGAGCTGTTTTTT. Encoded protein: CASSPRTSWAGELFF.

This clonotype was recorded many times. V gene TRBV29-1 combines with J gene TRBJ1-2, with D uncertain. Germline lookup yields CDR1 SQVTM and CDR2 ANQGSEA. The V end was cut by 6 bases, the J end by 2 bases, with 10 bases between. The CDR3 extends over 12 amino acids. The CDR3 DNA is TGCAGCGTCCCCCGGGGAAACTATGGCTACACCTTC. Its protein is CSVPRGNYGYTF.

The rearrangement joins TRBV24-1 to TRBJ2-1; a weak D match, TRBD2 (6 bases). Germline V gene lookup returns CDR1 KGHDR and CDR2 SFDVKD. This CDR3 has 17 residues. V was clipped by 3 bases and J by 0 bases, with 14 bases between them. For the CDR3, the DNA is TGTGCCACCAGTGATCCTTTTAGCGGTAGCTCCTACAATGAGCAGTTCTTC. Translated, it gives CATSDPFSGSSYNEQFF.

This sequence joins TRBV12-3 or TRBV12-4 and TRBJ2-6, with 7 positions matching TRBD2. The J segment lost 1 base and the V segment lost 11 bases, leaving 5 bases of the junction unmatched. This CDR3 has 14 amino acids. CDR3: CAVGRGSGANVLTF. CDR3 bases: TGTGCCGTAGGGAGGGGATCTGGGGCCAACGTCCTGACTTTC.

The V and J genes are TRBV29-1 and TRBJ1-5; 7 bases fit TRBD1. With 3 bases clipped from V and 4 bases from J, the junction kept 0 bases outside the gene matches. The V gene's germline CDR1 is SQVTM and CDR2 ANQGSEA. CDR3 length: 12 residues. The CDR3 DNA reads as TGCAGCGTTGAGACAGGGAATCAGCCCCAGCATTTT. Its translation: CSVETGNQPQHF.

This CDR3 is CASSVDRGLYEQYF. CDR3 DNA sequence: TGTGCCAGCAGCGTAGACAGGGGGCTTTACGAGCAGTACTTC. This chain links TRBV5-6 with TRBJ2-7, with TRBD1 matching 10 bases. Trimming cost V 4 bases and J 4 bases; bases outside gene matches: 5. This CDR3 is 14 amino acids long. Germline V gives CDR1 SGHDT, CDR2 YYEEEE.

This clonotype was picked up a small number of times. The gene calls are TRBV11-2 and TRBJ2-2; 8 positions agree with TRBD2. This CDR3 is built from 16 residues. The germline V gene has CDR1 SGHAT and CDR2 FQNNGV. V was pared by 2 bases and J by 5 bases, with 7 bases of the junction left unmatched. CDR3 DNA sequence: TGTGCCAGCAGCTTAAGCGGGGGACTTATAACCGGGGAGCTGTTTTTT. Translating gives CASSLSGGLITGELFF.

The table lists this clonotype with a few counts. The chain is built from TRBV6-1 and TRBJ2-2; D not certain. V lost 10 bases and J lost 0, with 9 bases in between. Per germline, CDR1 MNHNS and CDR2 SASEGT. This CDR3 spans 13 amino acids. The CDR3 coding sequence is TGTGCCATTTCGGACCCGAACACCGGGGAGCTGTTTTTT. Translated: CAISDPNTGELFF.

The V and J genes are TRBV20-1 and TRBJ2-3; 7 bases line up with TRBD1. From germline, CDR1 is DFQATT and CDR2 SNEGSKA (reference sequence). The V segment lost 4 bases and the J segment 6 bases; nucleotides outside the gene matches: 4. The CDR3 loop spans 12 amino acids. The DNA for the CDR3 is TGCAGTGCTATCGGGACAGTTGATACGCAGTATTTT. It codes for CSAIGTVDTQYF.

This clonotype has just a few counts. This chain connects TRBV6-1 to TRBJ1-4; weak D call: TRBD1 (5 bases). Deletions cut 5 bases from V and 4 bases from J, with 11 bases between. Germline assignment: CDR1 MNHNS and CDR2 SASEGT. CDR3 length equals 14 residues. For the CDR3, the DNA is TGTGCCAGCAGTCGGACACAGAGTAATGAAAAACTGTTTTTT. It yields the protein CASSRTQSNEKLFF.

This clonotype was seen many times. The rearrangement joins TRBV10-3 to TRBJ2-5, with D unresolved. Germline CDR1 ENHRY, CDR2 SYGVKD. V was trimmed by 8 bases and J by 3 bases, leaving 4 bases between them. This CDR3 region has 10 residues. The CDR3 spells CAIGKETQYF. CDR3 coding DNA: TGTGCCATCGGAAAAGAGACCCAGTACTTC.

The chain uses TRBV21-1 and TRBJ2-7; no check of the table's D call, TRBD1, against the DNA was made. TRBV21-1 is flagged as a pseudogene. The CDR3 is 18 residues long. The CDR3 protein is CASSKERRGGLTSYEQYF. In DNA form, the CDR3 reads TGTGCCAGCAGCAAAGAACGAAGAGGGGGCCTCACCTCCTACGAGCAGTACTTC.

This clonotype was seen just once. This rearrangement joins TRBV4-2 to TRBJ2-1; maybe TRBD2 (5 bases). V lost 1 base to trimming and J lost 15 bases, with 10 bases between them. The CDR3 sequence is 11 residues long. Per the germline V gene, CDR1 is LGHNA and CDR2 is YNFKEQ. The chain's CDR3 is CASSQGLLRFF. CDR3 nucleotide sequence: TGTGCCAGCAGCCAAGGACTACTCCGGTTCTTC.

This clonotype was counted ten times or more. The CDR3 DNA reads as TGCGCCAGCAGCTTGCTTCCTAGCGGCTACAATGAGCAGTTCTTC. It specifies CASSLLPSGYNEQFF. The chain couples TRBV5-1 to TRBJ2-1; 7 bases line up with TRBD2. From germline, CDR1 is SGHRS and CDR2 YFSETQ. This CDR3 contains 15 residues. V shed 1 base, J shed 3 bases, and the junction held 4 bases outside the gene matches.

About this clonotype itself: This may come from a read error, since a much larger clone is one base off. The CDR3 spells CAGSPLGQSYEQYF. The CDR3 bases are TGTGCCGGCAGCCCCCTCGGACAGTCCTACGAGCAGTACTTC. The genes are TRBV3-1 and TRBJ2-7; D is possibly TRBD1 (6 bases). Germline V CDR1 and CDR2: LGHDT, YNNKEL (reference sequence). The CDR3 loop spans 14 amino acids.

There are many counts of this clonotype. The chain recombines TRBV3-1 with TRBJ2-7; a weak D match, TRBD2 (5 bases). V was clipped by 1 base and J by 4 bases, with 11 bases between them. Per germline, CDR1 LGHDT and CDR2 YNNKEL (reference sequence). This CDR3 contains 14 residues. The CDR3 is CASSQGSGSYEQYF. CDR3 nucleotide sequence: TGTGCCAGCAGCCAAGGGTCGGGGAGTTACGAGCAGTACTTC.

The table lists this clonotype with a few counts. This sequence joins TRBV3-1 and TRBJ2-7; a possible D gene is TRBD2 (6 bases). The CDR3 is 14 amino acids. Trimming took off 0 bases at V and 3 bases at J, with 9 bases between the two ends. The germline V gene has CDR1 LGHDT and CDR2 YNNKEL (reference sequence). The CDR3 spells CASSQDGRVYEQYF. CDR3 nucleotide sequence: TGTGCCAGCAGCCAAGACGGGAGAGTCTACGAGCAGTACTTC.

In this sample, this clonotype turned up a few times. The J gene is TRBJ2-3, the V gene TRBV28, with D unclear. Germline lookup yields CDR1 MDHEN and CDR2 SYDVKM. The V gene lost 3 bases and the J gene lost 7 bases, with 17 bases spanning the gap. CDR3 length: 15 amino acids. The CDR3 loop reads CASSLPQSSVNTQYF. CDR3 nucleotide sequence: TGTGCCAGCAGTTTGCCCCAGAGCTCCGTAAATACGCAGTATTTT.

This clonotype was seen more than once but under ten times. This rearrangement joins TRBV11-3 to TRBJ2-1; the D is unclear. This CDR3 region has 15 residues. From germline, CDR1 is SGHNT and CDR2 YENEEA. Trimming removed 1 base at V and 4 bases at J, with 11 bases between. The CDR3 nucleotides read TGTGCCAGCAGCTTAGGGGAAAAAGTTTACAATGAGCAGTTCTTC. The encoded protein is CASSLGEKVYNEQFF.

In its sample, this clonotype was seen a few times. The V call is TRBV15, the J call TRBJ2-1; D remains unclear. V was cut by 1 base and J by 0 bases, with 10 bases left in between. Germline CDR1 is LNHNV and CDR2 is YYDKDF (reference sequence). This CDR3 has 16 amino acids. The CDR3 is CATSRGSSNSYNEQFF. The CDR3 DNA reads TGTGCCACCAGCAGAGGTAGTTCAAACTCCTACAATGAGCAGTTCTTC.

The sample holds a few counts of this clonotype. The CDR3 nucleotides are TGCAGTGCTCCAGCTAGCGGCACAGATACGCAGTATTTT. It encodes CSAPASGTDTQYF. The chain couples TRBV20-1 to TRBJ2-3; tentative D call: TRBD2 (6 bases). The germline CDR1 and CDR2 sequences are DFQATT and SNEGSKA (reference sequence). V was cut by 5 bases and J by 1 base, with 10 bases left in between. This CDR3 region has 13 residues.

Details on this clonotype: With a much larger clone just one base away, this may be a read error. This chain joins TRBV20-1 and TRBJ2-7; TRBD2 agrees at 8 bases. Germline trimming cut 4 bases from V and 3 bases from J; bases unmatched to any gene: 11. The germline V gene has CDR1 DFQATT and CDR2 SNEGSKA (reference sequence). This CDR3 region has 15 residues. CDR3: CSANMGSGGYYEQYF. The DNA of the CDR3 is TGCAGTGCTAATATGGGGAGCGGGGGATACTACGAGCAGTACTTC.